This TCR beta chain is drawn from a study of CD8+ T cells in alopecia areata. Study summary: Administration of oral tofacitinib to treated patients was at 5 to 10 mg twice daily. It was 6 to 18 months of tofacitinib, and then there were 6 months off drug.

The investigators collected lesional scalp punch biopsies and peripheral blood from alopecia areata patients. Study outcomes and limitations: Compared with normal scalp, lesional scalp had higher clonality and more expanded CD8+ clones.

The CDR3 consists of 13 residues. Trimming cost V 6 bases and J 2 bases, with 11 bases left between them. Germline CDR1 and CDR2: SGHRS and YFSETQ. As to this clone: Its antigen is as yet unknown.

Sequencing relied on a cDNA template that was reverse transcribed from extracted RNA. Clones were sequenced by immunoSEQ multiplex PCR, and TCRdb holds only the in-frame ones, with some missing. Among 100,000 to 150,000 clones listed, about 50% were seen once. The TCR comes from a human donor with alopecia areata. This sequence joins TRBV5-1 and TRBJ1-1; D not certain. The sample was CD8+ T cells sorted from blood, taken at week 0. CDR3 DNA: TGCGCCAGCAATCGGCAGCCTAACACTGAAGCTTTCTTT. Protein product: CASNRQPNTEAFF.